The 3 T cell receptor beta chains below come from one sample, sequenced in a study of cytomegalovirus exposure and HLA in healthy donors (dated by TCRdb to about 2017). Libraries were built with the immunoSEQ multiplex PCR assay. The multiplex PCR relied on a mix of 60 forward primers for TCR Vbeta segments and 13 reverse primers for TCR Jbeta segments. TCRdb carries this immuneACCESS record with in-frame sequences only. Its versions omit some clonotypes, under half of them owing to an unresolved V gene in the studies checked, with the rest unexplained. For this sample there are over 150,000 clones; 70% to 90% appear just once. Roughly 5.2% of the sample is taken by the ten largest. The sequencing sample was made of PBMCs. Receptors originate from a girl aged 10 to 17 in good health and CMV-seropositive.

J is TRBJ2-3 and V is TRBV5-6, with 7 bases fitting TRBD2. Looked up from germline, CDR1 is SGHDT and CDR2 is YYEEEE. The CDR3 has 19 amino acids. Trimming removed 2 bases from V and 2 bases from J; junction bases left unmatched: 17. CDR3 DNA: TGTGCCAGCAGCTTCCGGTTAATTGGGCTAGCGGATGACACAGATACGCAGTATTTT. It is translated as CASSFRLIGLADDTDTQYF.

This chain uses TRBV6-1 with TRBJ1-5, with D hard to call. The V end lost 8 bases, the J end lost 2 bases, and 16 bases lay between the germline ends. CDR1 is MNHNS, CDR2 SASEGT, per germline. CDR3 length equals 15 residues. CDR3 in amino acids: CASEGRPRGNQPQHF. CDR3 nucleotides: TGTGCCAGCGAAGGCAGGCCGCGGGGCAATCAGCCCCAGCATTTT.

The V gene is TRBV18, the J gene TRBJ1-1; 7 positions agree with TRBD1. This CDR3 has 15 amino acids. CDR1 is KGHSH, CDR2 LQKENI, per germline. The J segment lost 0 bases and the V segment lost 3 bases, leaving 4 bases of the junction unmatched. CDR3 sequence reads: CASSPFGQVNTEAFF. For the CDR3, the DNA is TGTGCCAGCTCACCTTTTGGACAGGTGAACACTGAAGCTTTCTTT.